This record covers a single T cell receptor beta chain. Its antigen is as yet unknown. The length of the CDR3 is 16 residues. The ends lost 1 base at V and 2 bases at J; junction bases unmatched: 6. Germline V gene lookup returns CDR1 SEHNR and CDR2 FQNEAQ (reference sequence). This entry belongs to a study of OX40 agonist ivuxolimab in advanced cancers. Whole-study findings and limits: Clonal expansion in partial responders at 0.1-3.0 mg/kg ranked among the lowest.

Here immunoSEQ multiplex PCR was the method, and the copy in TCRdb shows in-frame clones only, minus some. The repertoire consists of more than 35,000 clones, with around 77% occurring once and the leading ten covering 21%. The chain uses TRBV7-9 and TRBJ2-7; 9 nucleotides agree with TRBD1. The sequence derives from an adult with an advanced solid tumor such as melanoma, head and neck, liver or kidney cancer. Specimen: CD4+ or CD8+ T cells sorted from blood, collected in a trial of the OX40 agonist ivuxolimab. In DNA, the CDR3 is TGTGCCAGCAGCTTAGTAGGGGGGACAGGGACCTACGAGCAGTACTTC. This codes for CASSLVGGTGTYEQYF.